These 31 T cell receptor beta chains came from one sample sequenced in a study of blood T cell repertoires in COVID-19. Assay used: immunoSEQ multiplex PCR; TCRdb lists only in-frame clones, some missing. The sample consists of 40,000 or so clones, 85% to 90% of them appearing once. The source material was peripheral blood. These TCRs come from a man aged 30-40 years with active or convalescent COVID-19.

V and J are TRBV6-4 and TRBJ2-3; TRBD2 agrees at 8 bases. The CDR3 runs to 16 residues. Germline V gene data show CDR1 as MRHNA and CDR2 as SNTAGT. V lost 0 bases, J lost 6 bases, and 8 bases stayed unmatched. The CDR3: CASSDSTGGAPDTQYF. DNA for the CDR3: TGTGCCAGCAGTGACTCCACGGGGGGGGCCCCCGATACGCAGTATTTT.

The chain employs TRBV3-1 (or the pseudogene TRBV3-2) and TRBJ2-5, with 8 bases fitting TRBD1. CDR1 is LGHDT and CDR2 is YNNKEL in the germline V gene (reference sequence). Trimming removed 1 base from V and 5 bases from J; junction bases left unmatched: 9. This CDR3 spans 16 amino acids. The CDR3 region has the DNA TGTGCCAGCAGCCAAGGGCAGGGGGCGAGTGGGGAGACCCAGTACTTC. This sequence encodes CASSQGQGASGETQYF.

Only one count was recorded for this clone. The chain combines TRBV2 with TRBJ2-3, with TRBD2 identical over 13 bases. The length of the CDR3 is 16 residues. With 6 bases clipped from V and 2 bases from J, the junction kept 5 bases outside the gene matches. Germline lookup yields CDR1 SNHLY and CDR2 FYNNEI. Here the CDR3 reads CASRRGLAGITDTQYF. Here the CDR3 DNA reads TGTGCCAGCAGGCGGGGACTAGCGGGAATCACAGATACGCAGTATTTT. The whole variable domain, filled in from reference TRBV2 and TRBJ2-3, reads EPEVTQTPSHQVTQMGQEVILRCVPISNHLYFYWYRQILGQKVEFLVSFYNNEISEKSEIFDDQFSVERPDGSNFTLKIRSTKLEDSAMYFCASRRGLAGITDTQYFGPGTRLTVL.

CDR3 sequence: CASSPDRKNSPLHF. The CDR3 DNA sequence: TGTGCCAGCTCACCGGACAGAAAGAATTCACCCCTCCACTTT. The chain is built from TRBV18 and TRBJ1-6, with a possible D match to TRBD1 (6 bases). CDR1 and CDR2 (germline): KGHSH, LQKENI. V shed 3 bases and J shed 7 bases, with 10 bases lying between them. The CDR3 contains 14 residues.

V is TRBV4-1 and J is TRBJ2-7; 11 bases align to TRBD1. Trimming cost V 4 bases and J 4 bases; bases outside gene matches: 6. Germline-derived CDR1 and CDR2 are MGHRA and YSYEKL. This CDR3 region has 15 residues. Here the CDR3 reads CASSPGTGGTYEQYF. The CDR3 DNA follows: TGCGCCAGCAGCCCGGGGACAGGGGGAACATACGAGCAGTACTTC.

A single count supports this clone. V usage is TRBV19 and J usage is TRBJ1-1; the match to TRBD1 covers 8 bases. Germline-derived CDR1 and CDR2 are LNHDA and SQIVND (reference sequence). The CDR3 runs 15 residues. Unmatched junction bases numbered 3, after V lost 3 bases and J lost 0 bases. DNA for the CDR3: TGTGCCAGTAGTATGTGGGGACAGGTGAACACTGAAGCTTTCTTT. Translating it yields CASSMWGQVNTEAFF.

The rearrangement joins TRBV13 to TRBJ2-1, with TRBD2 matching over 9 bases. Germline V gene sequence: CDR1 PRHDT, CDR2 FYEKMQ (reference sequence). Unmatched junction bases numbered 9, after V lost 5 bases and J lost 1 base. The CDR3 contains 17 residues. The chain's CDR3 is CASSLRRAGGSYNEQFF. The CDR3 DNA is TGTGCCAGCAGCCTCCGGCGAGCGGGAGGATCCTACAATGAGCAGTTCTTC.

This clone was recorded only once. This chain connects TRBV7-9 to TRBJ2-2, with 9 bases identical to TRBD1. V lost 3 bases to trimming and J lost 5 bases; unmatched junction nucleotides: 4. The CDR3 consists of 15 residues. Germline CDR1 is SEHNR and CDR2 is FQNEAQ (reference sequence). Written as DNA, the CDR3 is TGTGCCAGCAGCTTTAACAGGGGGCTGACCGGGGAGCTGTTTTTT. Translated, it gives CASSFNRGLTGELFF.

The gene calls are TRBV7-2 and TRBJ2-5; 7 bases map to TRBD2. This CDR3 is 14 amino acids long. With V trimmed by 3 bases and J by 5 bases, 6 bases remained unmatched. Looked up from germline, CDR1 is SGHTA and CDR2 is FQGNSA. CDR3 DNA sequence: TGTGCCAGCAGCTTCTCGCAGGGAGGGGAGACCCAGTACTTC. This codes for CASSFSQGGETQYF. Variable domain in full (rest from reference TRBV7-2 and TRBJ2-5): GAGVSQSPSNKVTEKGKDVELRCDPISGHTALYWYRQSLGQGLEFLIYFQGNSAPDKSGLPSDRFSAERTGGSVSTLTIQRTQQEDSAVYLCASSFSQGGETQYFGPGTRLLVL.

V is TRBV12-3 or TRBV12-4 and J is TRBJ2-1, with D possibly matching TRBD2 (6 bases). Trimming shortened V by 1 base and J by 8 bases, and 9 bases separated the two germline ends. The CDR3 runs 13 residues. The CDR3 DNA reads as TGTGCCAGCAGTTTAGGGCAGCGGGATGAGCAGTTCTTC. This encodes CASSLGQRDEQFF.

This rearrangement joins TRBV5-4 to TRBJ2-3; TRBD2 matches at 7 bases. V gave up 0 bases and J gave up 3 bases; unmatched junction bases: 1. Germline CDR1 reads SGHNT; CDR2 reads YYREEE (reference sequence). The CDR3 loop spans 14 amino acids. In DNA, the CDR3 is TGTGCCAGCAGCTTGGGAGCGGGGACAGATACGCAGTATTTT. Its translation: CASSLGAGTDTQYF.

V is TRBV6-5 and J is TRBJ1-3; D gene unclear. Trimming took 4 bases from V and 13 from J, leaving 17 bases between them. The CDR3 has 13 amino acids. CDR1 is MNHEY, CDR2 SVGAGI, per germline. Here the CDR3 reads CASSLISGNGIYF. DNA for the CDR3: TGTGCCAGCAGTTTAATCTCTGGAAACGGGATATATTTT.

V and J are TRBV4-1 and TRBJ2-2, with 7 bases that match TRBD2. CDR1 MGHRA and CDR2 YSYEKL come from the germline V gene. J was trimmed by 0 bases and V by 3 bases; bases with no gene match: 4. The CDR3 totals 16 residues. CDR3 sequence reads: CASSHGGGSNTGELFF. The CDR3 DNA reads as TGCGCCAGCAGCCATGGGGGGGGATCGAACACCGGGGAGCTGTTTTTT.

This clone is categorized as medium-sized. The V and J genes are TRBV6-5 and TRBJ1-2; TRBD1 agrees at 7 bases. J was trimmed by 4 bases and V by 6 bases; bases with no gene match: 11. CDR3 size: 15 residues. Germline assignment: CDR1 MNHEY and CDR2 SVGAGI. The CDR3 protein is CASSPTTGAAYGYTF. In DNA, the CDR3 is TGTGCCAGCAGCCCAACAACAGGGGCGGCCTATGGCTACACCTTC.

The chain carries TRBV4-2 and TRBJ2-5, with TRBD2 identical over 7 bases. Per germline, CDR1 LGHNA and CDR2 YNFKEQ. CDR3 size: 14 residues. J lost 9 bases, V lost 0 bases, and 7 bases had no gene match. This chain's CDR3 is CASSQELVGGAQYF. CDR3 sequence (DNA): TGTGCCAGCAGCCAAGAACTGGTGGGGGGGGCCCAGTACTTC.

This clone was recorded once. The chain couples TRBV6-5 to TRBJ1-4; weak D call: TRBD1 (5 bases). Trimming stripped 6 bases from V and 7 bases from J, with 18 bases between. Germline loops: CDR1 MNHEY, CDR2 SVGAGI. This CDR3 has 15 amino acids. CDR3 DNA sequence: TGTGCCAGCAGAACCGCAGGGAAACTGGGTGAAAAACTGTTTTTT. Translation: CASRTAGKLGEKLFF.

CDR3 coding DNA: TGTGCCAGCAGCTTAGGCCCTACTAGAGGCCAAGAGACCCAGTACTTC. Residues: CASSLGPTRGQETQYF. This sequence joins TRBV11-3 and TRBJ2-5; possibly TRBD2 for D (5 bases). The CDR3 has 16 amino acids. CDR1 is SGHNT and CDR2 is YENEEA in the germline V gene. V lost 1 base and J lost 1, with 13 bases in between.

CDR3 in amino acids: CASSQDWRQGGTDTQYF. The CDR3, as DNA: TGTGCCAGCAGCCAAGATTGGCGCCAGGGAGGGACAGATACGCAGTATTTT. The chain carries TRBV3-1 (or the pseudogene TRBV3-2) and TRBJ2-3; TRBD2 agrees at 7 bases. CDR3 length equals 17 residues. Germline loops: CDR1 LGHDT, CDR2 YNNKEL (reference sequence). The V segment lost 0 bases and the J segment 3 bases; nucleotides outside the gene matches: 9.

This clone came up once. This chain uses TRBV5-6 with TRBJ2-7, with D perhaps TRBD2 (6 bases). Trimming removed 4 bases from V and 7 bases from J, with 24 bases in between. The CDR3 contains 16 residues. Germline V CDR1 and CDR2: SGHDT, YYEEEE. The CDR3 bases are TGTGCCAGCAGCAACTCGGGGCGGGGACGCCTACGTGAGCAGTACTTC. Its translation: CASSNSGRGRLREQYF. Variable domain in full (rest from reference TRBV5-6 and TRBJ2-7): DAGVTQSPTHLIKTRGQQVTLRCSPKSGHDTVSWYQQALGQGPQFIFQYYEEEERQRGNFPDRFSGHQFPNYSSELNVNALLLGDSALYLCASSNSGRGRLREQYFGPGTRLTVT.

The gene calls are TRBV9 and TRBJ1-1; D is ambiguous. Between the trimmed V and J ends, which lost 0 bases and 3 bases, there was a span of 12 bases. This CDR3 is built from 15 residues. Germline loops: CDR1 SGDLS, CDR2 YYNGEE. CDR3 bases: TGTGCCAGCAGCGTAGGGGTTCTAGAGGACACTGAAGCTTTCTTT. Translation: CASSVGVLEDTEAFF. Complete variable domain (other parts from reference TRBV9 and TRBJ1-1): DSGVTQTPKHLITATGQRVTLRCSPRSGDLSVYWYQQSLDQGLQFLIQYYNGEERAKGNILERFSAQQFPDLHSELNLSSLELGDSALYFCASSVGVLEDTEAFFGQGTRLTVV.

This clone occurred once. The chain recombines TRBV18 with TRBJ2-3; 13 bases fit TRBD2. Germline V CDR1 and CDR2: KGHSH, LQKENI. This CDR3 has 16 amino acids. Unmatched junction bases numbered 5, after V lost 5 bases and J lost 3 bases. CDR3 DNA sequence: TGTGCCAGCTCAAAACTAGCGGGAGGGCCGACAGATACGCAGTATTTT. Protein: CASSKLAGGPTDTQYF.

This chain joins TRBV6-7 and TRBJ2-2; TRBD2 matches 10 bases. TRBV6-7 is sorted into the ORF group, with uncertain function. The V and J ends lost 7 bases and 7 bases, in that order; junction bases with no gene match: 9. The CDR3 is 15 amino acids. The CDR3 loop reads CASNDSGGAFGELFF. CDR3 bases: TGTGCCAGCAACGACAGCGGGGGGGCCTTCGGGGAGCTGTTTTTT.

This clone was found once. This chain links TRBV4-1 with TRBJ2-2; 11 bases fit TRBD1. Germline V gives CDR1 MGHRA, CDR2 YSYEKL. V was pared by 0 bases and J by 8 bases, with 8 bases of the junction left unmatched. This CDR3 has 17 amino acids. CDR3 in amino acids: CASSQDKGQGAHGELFF. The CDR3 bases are TGCGCCAGCAGCCAAGATAAAGGACAGGGGGCGCATGGGGAGCTGTTTTTT.

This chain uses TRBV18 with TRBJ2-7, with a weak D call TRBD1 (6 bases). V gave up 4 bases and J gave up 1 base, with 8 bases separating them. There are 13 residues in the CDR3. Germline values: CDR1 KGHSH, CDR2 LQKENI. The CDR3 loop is CASSRTESYEQYF. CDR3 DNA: TGTGCCAGCTCACGGACAGAGTCCTACGAGCAGTACTTC.

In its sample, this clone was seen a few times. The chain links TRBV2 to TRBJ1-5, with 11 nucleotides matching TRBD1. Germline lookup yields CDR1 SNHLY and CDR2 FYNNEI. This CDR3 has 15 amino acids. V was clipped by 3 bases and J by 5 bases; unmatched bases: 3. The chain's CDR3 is CASSEDRGLHQPQHF. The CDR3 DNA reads TGTGCCAGCAGTGAGGACAGGGGGCTTCATCAGCCCCAGCATTTT.

The CDR3 nucleotides are TGTGCCAGCTCACAGGCCCCGCCCGGGTATGAGCAGTTCTTC. Protein product: CASSQAPPGYEQFF. The chain is built from TRBV18 and TRBJ2-1; no firm D call. Looked up from germline, CDR1 is KGHSH and CDR2 is LQKENI. The V end lost 4 bases, the J end lost 8 bases, and 15 bases lay between the germline ends. This CDR3 spans 14 amino acids.

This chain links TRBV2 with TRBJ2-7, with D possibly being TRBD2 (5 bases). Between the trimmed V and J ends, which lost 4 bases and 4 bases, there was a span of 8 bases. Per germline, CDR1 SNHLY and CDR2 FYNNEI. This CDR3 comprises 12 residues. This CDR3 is CASSVRVYEQYV. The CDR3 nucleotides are TGTGCCAGCAGTGTGCGGGTTTACGAGCAGTACGTC.

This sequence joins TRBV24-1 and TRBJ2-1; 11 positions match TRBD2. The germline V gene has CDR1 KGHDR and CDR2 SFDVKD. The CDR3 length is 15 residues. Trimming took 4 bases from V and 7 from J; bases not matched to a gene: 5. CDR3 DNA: TGTGCCACCAGTGAACGGACTAGCGGGTCGAATGAGCAGTTCTTC. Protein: CATSERTSGSNEQFF.

CDR3 DNA: TGCAGCGTCGGGATTGGGGGCTACACCTTC. This translates into CSVGIGGYTF. The V gene is TRBV29-1, the J gene TRBJ1-2; D call uncertain. V dropped 6 bases and J dropped 8 bases, with 10 bases sitting between them. CDR1 is SQVTM and CDR2 is ANQGSEA in the germline V gene. CDR3 length: 10 residues.

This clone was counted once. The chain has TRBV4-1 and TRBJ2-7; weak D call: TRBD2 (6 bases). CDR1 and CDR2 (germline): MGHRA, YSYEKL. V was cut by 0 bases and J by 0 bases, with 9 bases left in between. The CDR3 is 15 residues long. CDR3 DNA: TGCGCCAGCAGCCAAGATGCGGGGACCTCCTACGAGCAGTACTTC. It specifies CASSQDAGTSYEQYF.

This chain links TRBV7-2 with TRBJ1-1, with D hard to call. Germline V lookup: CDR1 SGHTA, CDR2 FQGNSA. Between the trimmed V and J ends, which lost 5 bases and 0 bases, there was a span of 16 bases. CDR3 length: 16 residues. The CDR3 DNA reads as TGTGCCAGCAGCCCTCCACGACTGCTTATGAACACTGAAGCTTTCTTT. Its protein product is CASSPPRLLMNTEAFF.